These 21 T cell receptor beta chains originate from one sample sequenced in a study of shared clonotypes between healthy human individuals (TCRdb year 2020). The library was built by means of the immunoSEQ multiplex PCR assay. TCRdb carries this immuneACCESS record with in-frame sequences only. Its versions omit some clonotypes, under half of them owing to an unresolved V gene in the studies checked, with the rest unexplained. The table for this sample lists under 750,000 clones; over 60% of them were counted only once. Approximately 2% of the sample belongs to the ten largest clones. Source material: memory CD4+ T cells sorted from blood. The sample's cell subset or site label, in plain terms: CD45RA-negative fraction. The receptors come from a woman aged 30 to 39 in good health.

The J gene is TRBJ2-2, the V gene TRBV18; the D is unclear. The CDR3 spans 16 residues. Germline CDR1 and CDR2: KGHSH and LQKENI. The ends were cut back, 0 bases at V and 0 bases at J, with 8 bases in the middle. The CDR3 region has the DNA TGTGCCAGCTCACCACCGAATACAGCGAACACCGGGGAGCTGTTTTTT. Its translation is CASSPPNTANTGELFF.

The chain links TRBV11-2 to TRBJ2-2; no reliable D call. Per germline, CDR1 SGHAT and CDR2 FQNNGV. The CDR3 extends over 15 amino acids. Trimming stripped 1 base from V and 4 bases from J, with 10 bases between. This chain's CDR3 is CASSLADPTTGELFF. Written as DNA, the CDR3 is TGTGCCAGCAGCTTAGCGGATCCCACCACCGGGGAGCTGTTTTTT.

CDR3 nucleotide sequence: TGTGCCAGCAGTCAAAGACAGGGGACCGGGGAGCTGTTTTTT. Translation: CASSQRQGTGELFF. V gene TRBV2 combines with J gene TRBJ2-2; 8 bases fit TRBD1. CDR3 size: 14 residues. Per the germline V gene, CDR1 is SNHLY and CDR2 is FYNNEI. V gave up 5 bases and J gave up 5 bases; unmatched junction bases: 4.

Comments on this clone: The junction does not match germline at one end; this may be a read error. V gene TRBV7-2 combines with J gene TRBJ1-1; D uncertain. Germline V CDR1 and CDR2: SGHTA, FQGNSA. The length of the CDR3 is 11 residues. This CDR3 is CASSYSGVRIF. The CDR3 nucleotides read TGTGCCAGCAGCTACTCTGGCGTTCGGATCTTT.

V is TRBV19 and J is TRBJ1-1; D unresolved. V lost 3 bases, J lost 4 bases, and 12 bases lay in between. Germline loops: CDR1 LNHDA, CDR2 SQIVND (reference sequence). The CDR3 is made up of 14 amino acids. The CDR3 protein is CASSIAGITTEAFF. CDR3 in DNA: TGTGCCAGTAGTATTGCGGGGATCACCACTGAAGCTTTCTTT.

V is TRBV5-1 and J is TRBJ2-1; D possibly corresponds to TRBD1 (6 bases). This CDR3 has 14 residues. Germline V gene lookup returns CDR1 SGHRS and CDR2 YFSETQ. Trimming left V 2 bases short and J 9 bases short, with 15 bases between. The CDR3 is CASSLPQGSGEQFF. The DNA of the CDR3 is TGCGCCAGCAGCTTACCGCAGGGGTCGGGTGAGCAGTTCTTC.

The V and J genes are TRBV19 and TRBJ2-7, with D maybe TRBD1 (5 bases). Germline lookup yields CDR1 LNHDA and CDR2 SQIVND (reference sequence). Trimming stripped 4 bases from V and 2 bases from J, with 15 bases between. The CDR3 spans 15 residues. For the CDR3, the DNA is TGTGCCAGTAGTAGGCAGGACGGACAAACCTACGAGCAGTACTTC. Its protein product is CASSRQDGQTYEQYF.

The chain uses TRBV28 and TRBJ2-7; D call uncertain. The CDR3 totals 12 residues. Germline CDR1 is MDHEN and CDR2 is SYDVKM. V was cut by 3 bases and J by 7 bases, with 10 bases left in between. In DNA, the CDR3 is TGTGCCAGCAGTTTCCGACTGCGGGAGCAGTACTTC. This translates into CASSFRLREQYF. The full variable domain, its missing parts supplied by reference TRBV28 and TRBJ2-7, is DVKVTQSSRYLVKRTGEKVFLECVQDMDHENMFWYRQDPGLGLRLIYFSYDVKMKEKGDIPEGYSVSREKKERFSLILESASTNQTSMYLCASSFRLREQYFGPGTRLTVT.

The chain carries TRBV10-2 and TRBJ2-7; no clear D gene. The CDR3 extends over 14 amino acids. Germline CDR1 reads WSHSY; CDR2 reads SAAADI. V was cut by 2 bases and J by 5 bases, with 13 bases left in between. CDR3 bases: TGCGCCAGCAGTGAGGTCCCCCACAGCCACGAGCAGTACTTC. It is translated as CASSEVPHSHEQYF.

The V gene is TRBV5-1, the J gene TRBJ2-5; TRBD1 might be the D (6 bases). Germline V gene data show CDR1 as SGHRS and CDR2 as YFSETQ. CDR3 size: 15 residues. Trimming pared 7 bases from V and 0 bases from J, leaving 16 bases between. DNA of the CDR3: TGCGCCAGCGCAAAGCAGGGGTCGTACCAAGAGACCCAGTACTTC. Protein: CASAKQGSYQETQYF.

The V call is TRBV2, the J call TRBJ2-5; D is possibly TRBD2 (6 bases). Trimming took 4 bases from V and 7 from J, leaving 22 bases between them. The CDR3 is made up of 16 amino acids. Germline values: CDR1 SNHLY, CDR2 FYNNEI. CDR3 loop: CASSGVGGPNRGTQYF. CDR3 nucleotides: TGTGCCAGCAGTGGGGTGGGGGGACCAAATCGTGGGACCCAGTACTTC.

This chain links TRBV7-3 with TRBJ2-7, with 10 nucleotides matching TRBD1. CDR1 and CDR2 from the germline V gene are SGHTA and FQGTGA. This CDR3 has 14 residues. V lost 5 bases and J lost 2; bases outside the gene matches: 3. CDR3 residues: CASSRDRGTYEQYF. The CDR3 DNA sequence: TGTGCCAGCAGCAGGGACAGGGGCACCTACGAGCAGTACTTC. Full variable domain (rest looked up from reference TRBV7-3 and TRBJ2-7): GAGVSQTPSNKVTEKGKYVELRCDPISGHTALYWYRQSLGQGPEFLIYFQGTGAADDSGLPNDRFFAVRPEGSVSTLKIQRTERGDSAVYLCASSRDRGTYEQYFGPGTRLTVT.

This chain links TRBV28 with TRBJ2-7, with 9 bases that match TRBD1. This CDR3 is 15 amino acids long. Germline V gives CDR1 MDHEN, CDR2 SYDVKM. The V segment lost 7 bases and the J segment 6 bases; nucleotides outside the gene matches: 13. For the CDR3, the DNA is TGTGCCAGCACCCTCGCCCCGGGACAGGGTGCCGAGCAGTACTTC. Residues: CASTLAPGQGAEQYF.

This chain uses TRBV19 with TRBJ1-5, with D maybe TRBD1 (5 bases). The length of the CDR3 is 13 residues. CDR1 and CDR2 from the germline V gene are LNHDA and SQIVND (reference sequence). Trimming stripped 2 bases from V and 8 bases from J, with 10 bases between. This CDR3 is CASSIQGWEPQHF. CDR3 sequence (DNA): TGTGCCAGTAGTATACAGGGTTGGGAGCCCCAGCATTTT. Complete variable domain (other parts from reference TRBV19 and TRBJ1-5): DGGITQSPKYLFRKEGQNVTLSCEQNLNHDAMYWYRQDPGQGLRLIYYSQIVNDFQKGDIAEGYSVSREKKESFPLTVTSAQKNPTAFYLCASSIQGWEPQHFGDGTRLSIL.

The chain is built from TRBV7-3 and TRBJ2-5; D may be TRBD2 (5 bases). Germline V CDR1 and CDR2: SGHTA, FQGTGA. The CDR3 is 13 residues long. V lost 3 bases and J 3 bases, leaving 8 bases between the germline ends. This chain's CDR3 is CASSFTREETQYF. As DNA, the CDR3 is TGTGCCAGCAGCTTTACTAGGGAAGAGACCCAGTACTTC.

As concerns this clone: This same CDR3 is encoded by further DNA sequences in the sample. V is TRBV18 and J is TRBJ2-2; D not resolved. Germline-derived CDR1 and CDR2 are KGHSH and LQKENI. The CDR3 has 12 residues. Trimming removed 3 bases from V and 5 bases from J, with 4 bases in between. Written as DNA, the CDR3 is TGTGCCAGCTCACCGCGGACCGGGGAGCTGTTTTTT. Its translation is CASSPRTGELFF.

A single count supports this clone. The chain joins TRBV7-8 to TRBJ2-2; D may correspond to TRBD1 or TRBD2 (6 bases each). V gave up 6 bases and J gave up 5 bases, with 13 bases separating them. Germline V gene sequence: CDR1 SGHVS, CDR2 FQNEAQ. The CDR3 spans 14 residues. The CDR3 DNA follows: TGTGCCAGCAGGCCCGGAGGGGGGACCGGGGAGCTGTTTTTT. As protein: CASRPGGGTGELFF.

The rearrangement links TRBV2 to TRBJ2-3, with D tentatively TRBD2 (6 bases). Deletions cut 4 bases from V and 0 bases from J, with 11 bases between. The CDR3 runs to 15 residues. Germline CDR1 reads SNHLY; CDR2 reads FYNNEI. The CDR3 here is CASSVGDLSTDTQYF. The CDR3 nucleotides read TGTGCCAGCAGTGTTGGGGACTTGAGCACAGATACGCAGTATTTT.

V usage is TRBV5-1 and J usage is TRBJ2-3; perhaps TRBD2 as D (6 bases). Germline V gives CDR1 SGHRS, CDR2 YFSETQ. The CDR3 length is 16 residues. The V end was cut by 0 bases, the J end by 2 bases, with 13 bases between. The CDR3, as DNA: TGCGCCAGCAGCTTGGGGTTCTTAGCGGACACAGATACGCAGTATTTT. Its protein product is CASSLGFLADTDTQYF.

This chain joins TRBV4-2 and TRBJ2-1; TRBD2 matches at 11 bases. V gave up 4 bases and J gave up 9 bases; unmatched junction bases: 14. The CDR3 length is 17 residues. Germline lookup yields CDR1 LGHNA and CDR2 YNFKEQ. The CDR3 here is CASSPEVAGGPRREQFF. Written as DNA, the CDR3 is TGTGCCAGCAGCCCGGAAGTAGCGGGAGGGCCAAGGCGTGAGCAGTTCTTC.

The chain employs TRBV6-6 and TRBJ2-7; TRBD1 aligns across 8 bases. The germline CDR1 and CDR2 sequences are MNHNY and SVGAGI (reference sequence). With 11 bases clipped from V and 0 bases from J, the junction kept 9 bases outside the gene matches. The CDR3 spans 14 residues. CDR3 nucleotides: TGTGCCTGTGGACAGGGTCGTAACTCCTACGAGCAGTACTTC. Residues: CACGQGRNSYEQYF.